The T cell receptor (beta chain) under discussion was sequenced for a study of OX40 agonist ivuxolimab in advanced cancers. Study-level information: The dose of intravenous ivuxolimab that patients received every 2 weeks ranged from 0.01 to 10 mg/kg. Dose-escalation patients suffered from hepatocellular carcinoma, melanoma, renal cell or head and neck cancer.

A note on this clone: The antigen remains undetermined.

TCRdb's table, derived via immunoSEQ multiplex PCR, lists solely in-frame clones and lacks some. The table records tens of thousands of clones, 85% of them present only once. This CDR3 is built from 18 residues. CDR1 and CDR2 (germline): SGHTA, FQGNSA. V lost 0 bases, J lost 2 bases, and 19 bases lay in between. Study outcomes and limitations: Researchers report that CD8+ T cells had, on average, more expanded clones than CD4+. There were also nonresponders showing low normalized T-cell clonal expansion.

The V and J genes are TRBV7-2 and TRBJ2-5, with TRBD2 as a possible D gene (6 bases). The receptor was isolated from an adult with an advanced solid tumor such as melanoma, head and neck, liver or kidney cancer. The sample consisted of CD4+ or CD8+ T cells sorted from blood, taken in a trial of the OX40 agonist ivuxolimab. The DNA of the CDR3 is TGTGCCAGCAGCTTAGCGGTGGTGCGGGGATTTGGGCAAGAGACCCAGTACTTC. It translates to CASSLAVVRGFGQETQYF.